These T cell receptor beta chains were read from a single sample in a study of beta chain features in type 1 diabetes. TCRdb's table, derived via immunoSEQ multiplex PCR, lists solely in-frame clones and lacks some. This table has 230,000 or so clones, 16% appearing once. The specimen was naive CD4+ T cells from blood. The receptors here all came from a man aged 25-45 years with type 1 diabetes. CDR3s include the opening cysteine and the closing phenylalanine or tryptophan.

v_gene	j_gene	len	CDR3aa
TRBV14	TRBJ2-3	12	CASQGLATTQYF
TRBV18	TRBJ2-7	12	CASSPSPHGAHF
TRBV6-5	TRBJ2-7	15	CASSYTSGAPDEQYF
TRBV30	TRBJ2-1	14	CAWRDRNSYNEQFF
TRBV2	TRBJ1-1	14	CASSEEQGSTEAFF
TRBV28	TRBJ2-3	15	CASSSPGASTDTQYF
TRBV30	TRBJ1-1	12	CAGNRLNTEAFF
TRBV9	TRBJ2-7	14	CASSVEAEQGRQYF
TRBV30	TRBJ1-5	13	CAWGQGGNQPQHF
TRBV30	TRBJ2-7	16	CAWTRTSGSGVYEQYF
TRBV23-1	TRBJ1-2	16	CASSQSWGGLPYGYTF
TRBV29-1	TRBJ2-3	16	CSVEDLRPASTDTQYF
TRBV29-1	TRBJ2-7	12	CSVESGGYEQYF
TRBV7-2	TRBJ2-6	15	CASSRVHSGANVLTF
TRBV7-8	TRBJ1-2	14	CASSPGEGHYGYTF
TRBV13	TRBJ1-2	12	CASTLVGHGYTF
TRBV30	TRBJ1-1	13	CAWSENSNTEAFF
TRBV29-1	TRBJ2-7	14	CSVVRDPGPYEQYF
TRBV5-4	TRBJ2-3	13	CASSLEGADTQYF